The 23 T cell receptor beta chains below come from one sample, sequenced in a study of PD-1 blockade in classical Hodgkin lymphoma. The patients all showed relapse after autologous stem cell transplantation, while their brentuximab vedotin exposure varied. Method: immunoSEQ multiplex PCR; TCRdb's copy keeps in-frame clones and lacks some. The sample comprises 20,000 to 25,000 clones, roughly two thirds of which are singletons, and approximately 17% rests with the top ten. Sequenced material: peripheral blood mononuclear cells (PBMCs), taken at baseline. The origin of the receptors is a human donor with classical Hodgkin lymphoma.

This chain uses TRBV9 with TRBJ1-6; D might be TRBD1 (6 bases). The length of the CDR3 is 13 residues. Germline-derived CDR1 and CDR2 are SGDLS and YYNGEE. V was trimmed by 4 bases and J by 10 bases, leaving 12 bases between them. The CDR3 coding sequence is TGTGCCAGCAGCAATACAGGGATCTCACCCCTCCACTTT. Translation: CASSNTGISPLHF.

This clone has only a few counts. The rearrangement uses TRBV10-3 and TRBJ2-2; 7 positions match TRBD1. With V trimmed by 5 bases and J by 4 bases, 7 bases remained unmatched. The CDR3 runs to 15 residues. Germline values: CDR1 ENHRY, CDR2 SYGVKD. Here the CDR3 DNA reads TGTGCCATCAGTCCTACAGGGGTTGGCACCGGGGAGCTGTTTTTT. It yields the protein CAISPTGVGTGELFF.

The chain couples TRBV2 to TRBJ1-1, with TRBD1 matching 8 bases. The CDR3 contains 14 residues. J gave up 5 bases and V 4 bases, and 6 bases lay outside the gene matches. Germline assignment: CDR1 SNHLY and CDR2 FYNNEI. CDR3 protein: CASSAWTGRTEAFF. CDR3 DNA: TGTGCCAGCAGTGCCTGGACAGGGAGGACTGAAGCTTTCTTT.

This clone has more than one count but fewer than ten. CDR3 sequence: CASSPTWGTYGYF. As DNA, the CDR3 is TGTGCCAGCAGCCCGACCTGGGGGACCTATGGGTACTTC. V and J are TRBV28 and TRBJ2-4; D may be TRBD1 or TRBD2 (5 bases each). In germline, CDR1 is MDHEN, CDR2 SYDVKM. The CDR3 runs to 13 residues. V was cut by 6 bases and J by 15 bases, with 21 bases left in between. Full variable domain (rest looked up from reference TRBV28 and TRBJ2-4): DVKVTQSSRYLVKRTGEKVFLECVQDMDHENMFWYRQDPGLGLRLIYFSYDVKMKEKGDIPEGYSVSREKKERFSLILESASTNQTSMYLCASSPTWGTYGYFGAGTRLSVL.

The V call is TRBV7-9, the J call TRBJ1-2, with D unresolved. The length of the CDR3 is 12 residues. Germline V lookup: CDR1 SEHNR, CDR2 FQNEAQ (reference sequence). V lost 1 base, J lost 11 bases, and 11 bases lay in between. The DNA of the CDR3 is TGTGCCAGCAGCTTAGAGCGGCGGGAGTACACCTTC. As protein: CASSLERREYTF.

The V gene is TRBV2, the J gene TRBJ2-1; no clear D. From germline, CDR1 is SNHLY and CDR2 FYNNEI. This CDR3 has 14 amino acids. Trimming cost V 3 bases and J 3 bases, with 9 bases left between them. DNA of the CDR3: TGTGCCAGCAGTGAGCTGGGCTTCTACAATGAGCAGTTCTTC. Translating it yields CASSELGFYNEQFF.

The table lists this clone with a few counts. The chain combines TRBV7-9 with TRBJ1-5; D not certain. V was shortened by 3 bases and J by 2 bases, with 8 bases between the two germline ends. The germline V gene has CDR1 SEHNR and CDR2 FQNEAQ (reference sequence). There are 14 residues in the CDR3. CDR3 nucleotides: TGTGCCAGCAGCTTGGGCCTCGGCAATCAGCCCCAGCATTTT. This encodes CASSLGLGNQPQHF.

The V gene is TRBV5-6, the J gene TRBJ2-1, with 8 positions matching TRBD2. Losses at the gene ends were 0 bases for V and 6 bases for J; bases not matched to a gene: 5. The CDR3 loop spans 15 amino acids. Germline V gene sequence: CDR1 SGHDT, CDR2 YYEEEE. CDR3 residues: CASSLVRAGVNEQFF. For the CDR3, the DNA is TGTGCCAGCAGCTTGGTACGAGCGGGGGTCAATGAGCAGTTCTTC.

This clone showed up just a few times. V gene TRBV19 combines with J gene TRBJ1-1; 9 bases map to TRBD1. Trimming took 3 bases from V and 7 from J; bases not matched to a gene: 3. This CDR3 spans 13 amino acids. Germline V CDR1 and CDR2: LNHDA, SQIVND (reference sequence). This chain's CDR3 is CASSISTGGEAFF. The CDR3 nucleotides read TGTGCCAGTAGTATTTCGACAGGGGGTGAAGCTTTCTTT.

The chain employs TRBV28 and TRBJ1-1; the match to TRBD1 covers 10 bases. In germline, CDR1 is MDHEN, CDR2 SYDVKM. CDR3 length: 15 amino acids. V was clipped by 3 bases and J by 1 base; unmatched bases: 2. Here the CDR3 DNA reads TGTGCCAGCAGTTTGGGACAGGGGCGGAACACTGAAGCTTTCTTT. Translation: CASSLGQGRNTEAFF.

The V gene is TRBV19, the J gene TRBJ2-3; D perhaps matches TRBD2 (6 bases). CDR3 length: 16 residues. Germline CDR1 is LNHDA and CDR2 is SQIVND (reference sequence). The V end was cut by 4 bases, the J end by 0 bases, with 14 bases between. The CDR3 region has the DNA TGTGCCAGTAGTACGAACCGACTAGTTAGCACAGATACGCAGTATTTT. It is translated as CASSTNRLVSTDTQYF.

The rearrangement joins TRBV19 to TRBJ1-5, with D possibly matching TRBD1 (5 bases). Germline loops: CDR1 LNHDA, CDR2 SQIVND (reference sequence). Trimming shortened V by 5 bases and J by 6 bases, and 20 bases separated the two germline ends. The CDR3 runs 16 residues. CDR3 nucleotide sequence: TGTGCCAGTAGTGATCTCCTAGGGCAGGGCGCTCAGCCCCAGCATTTT. Amino acids: CASSDLLGQGAQPQHF.

The chain recombines TRBV18 with TRBJ1-6; 7 bases are a match to TRBD1. V lost 3 bases and J lost 5; bases outside the gene matches: 4. The germline V gene encodes CDR1 KGHSH and CDR2 LQKENI. The CDR3 runs 15 residues. This CDR3 is CASSPDRVNNSPLHF. CDR3 in DNA: TGTGCCAGCTCACCCGACAGGGTAAATAATTCACCCCTCCACTTT. The full variable domain, with the rest looked up from reference TRBV18 and TRBJ1-6, is NAGVMQNPRHLVRRRGQEARLRCSPMKGHSHVYWYRQLPEEGLKFMVYLQKENIIDESGMPKERFSAEFPKEGPSILRIQQVVRGDSAAYFCASSPDRVNNSPLHFGNGTRLTVT.

This clone was found many times. Other DNA sequences of this sample code for an identical CDR3. The CDR3 protein is CASSLAGISNQPQHF. The CDR3 nucleotides are TGTGCCAGCAGCTTAGCAGGGATTAGCAATCAGCCCCAGCATTTT. The rearrangement joins TRBV7-2 to TRBJ1-5; no firm D call. CDR1 and CDR2 (germline): SGHTA, FQGNSA. The CDR3 spans 15 residues. V lost 0 bases and J 0 bases, leaving 6 bases between the germline ends.

The rearrangement uses TRBV7-2 and TRBJ1-1; 9 positions match TRBD1. Trimming took 3 bases from V and 11 from J; bases not matched to a gene: 7. Germline lookup yields CDR1 SGHTA and CDR2 FQGNSA. The CDR3 consists of 13 residues. The CDR3: CASSFNRGRSAFF. CDR3 nucleotides: TGTGCCAGCAGCTTTAACAGGGGGCGTAGTGCTTTCTTT.

This clone was counted between two and nine times. The gene calls are TRBV19 and TRBJ1-5, with 7 bases that match TRBD1. The V gene end was trimmed by 5 bases and the J gene end by 4 bases; junction bases not matched to a gene: 8. The CDR3 runs 15 residues. Germline V gene data show CDR1 as LNHDA and CDR2 as SQIVND (reference sequence). The CDR3 DNA is TGTGCCAGTAGTTACCTCGGACAGGTAAATCAGCCCCAGCATTTT. Protein: CASSYLGQVNQPQHF.

This chain uses TRBV19 with TRBJ1-2; tentative D call: TRBD1 (5 bases). V was clipped by 6 bases and J by 4 bases, with 12 bases between them. The CDR3 length is 13 residues. Germline CDR1 and CDR2: LNHDA and SQIVND (reference sequence). DNA for the CDR3: TGTGCCAGTAGCGGGACGGACCCCTATGGCTACACCTTC. Its translation: CASSGTDPYGYTF.

The rearrangement links TRBV11-2 to TRBJ2-1, with D unclear. This CDR3 has 11 amino acids. The V end lost 7 bases, the J end lost 7 bases, and 8 bases lay between the germline ends. Germline CDR1 is SGHAT and CDR2 is FQNNGV. CDR3 residues: CASTDGNEQFF. CDR3 bases: TGTGCCAGCACCGACGGAAATGAGCAGTTCTTC.

This clone was recorded once. This chain uses TRBV2 with TRBJ1-1; unclear D gene. The CDR3 covers 13 residues. Germline CDR1 is SNHLY and CDR2 is FYNNEI. Deletions cut 7 bases from V and 4 bases from J, with 13 bases between. CDR3 coding DNA: TGTGCCAGCAAAAGAGGTTTGGGCACTGAAGCTTTCTTT. It yields the protein CASKRGLGTEAFF.

This chain joins TRBV19 and TRBJ2-7; D is possibly TRBD1 (6 bases). CDR3 size: 13 residues. Germline assignment: CDR1 LNHDA and CDR2 SQIVND (reference sequence). V gave up 3 bases and J gave up 3 bases, with 9 bases separating them. Here the CDR3 reads CASSIGQSYEQYF. CDR3 bases: TGTGCCAGTAGTATCGGACAGAGCTACGAGCAGTACTTC.

V and J are TRBV30 and TRBJ2-3, with D perhaps given as TRBD1 or TRBD2 (5 bases each). This CDR3 has 14 residues. With 3 bases removed from V and 5 bases from J, the gap between germline ends came to 15 bases. CDR1 and CDR2 from the germline V gene are GTSNPN and SVGIG (reference sequence). CDR3 bases: TGTGCCTGGAGGAAGGGGACCCCCCAAGATACGCAGTATTTT. Its protein product is CAWRKGTPQDTQYF.

The chain joins TRBV5-8 to TRBJ2-1; D perhaps matches TRBD2 (6 bases). V was cut by 0 bases and J by 8 bases, with 24 bases left in between. The V gene's germline CDR1 is SGHTS and CDR2 YDEGEE. This CDR3 is 18 amino acids long. The CDR3: CASSLGLTGEPREDEQFF. CDR3 bases: TGTGCCAGCAGCTTGGGGTTAACGGGAGAGCCTAGGGAGGATGAGCAGTTCTTC.

The rearrangement joins TRBV12-5 to TRBJ2-1; 10 bases match TRBD2. This CDR3 region has 16 residues. V dropped 9 bases and J dropped 2; count of bases not matched to a gene: 10. Germline loops: CDR1 LGHNT, CDR2 FRNRAP. CDR3 sequence (DNA): TGTGCTAGCGGGACTAGCGATTTCAGGGCCTACAATGAGCAGTTCTTC. It translates to CASGTSDFRAYNEQFF.